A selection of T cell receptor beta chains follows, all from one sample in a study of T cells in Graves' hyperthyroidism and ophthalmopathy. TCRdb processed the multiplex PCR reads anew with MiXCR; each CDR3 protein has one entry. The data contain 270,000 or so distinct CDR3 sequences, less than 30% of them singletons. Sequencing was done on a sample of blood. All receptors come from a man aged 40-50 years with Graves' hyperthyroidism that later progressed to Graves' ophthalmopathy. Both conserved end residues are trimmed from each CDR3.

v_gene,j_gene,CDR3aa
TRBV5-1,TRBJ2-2,ASSLFSSGIAGELF
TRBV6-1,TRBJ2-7,ASSKGQGGWQY
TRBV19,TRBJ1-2,ASSIQPGQNYGYT
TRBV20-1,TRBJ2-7,SAPYSDGPPYEQY
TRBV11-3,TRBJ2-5,ASSLDLSGLKIETQY
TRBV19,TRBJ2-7,ASSLSGGSEQY
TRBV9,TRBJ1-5,ASSVVDKTLYPYQPQH
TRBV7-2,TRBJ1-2,ASSLAPGTAYGYT
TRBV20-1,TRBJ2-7,SAVNPGLAGAYEQY
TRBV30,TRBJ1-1,AWSQDLNTEAF
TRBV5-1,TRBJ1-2,ASRRTTGVDYGYT
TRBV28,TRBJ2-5,ASSLTQGPETQY
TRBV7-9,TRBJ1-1,ASSLEDRGAEAF
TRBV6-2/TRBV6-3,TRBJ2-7,ASRASGRVNSYEQY
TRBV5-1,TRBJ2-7,ASSLVTSIQYEQY
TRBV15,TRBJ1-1,ATSIQGGVTEAF
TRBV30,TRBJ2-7,AYSDGPLSYEQY
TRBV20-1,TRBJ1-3,SAQPPVSEGSGNTIY
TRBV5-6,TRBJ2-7,ASSLSTEQY
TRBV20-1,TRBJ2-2,SATSGSWAGELF
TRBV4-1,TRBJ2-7,ASSQVFFEQY
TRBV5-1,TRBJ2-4,ASSQGERRNIQY
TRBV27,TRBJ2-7,ASSRGGSVSYEQY
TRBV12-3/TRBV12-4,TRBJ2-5,ASSFDPTGTSKETQY
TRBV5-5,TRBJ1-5,ASSLDRGGRQPQH
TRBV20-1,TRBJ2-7,SASSGTIYEQY
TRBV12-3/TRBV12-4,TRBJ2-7,ASSLNGQGYEQY
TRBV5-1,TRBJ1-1,ASSLGGTGITEAF
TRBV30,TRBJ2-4,AWIEGAPIAKNIQY
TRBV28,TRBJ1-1,ASSRTGRSRTEAF
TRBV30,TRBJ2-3,AWSVKAVGDTQY
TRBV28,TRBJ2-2,ASSFPAGTGIPGELF
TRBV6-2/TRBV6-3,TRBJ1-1,ASSYPRTGSSEAF
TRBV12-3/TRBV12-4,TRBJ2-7,ASSSAGISYEQY
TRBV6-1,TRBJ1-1,ASSEPPASPILTGW